This T cell receptor beta chain was identified during a study of blood T cell repertoires in COVID-19. Study context: Sites across the United States, Italy and Spain contributed samples from acute and convalescent COVID-19.

Trimming pared 3 bases from V and 5 bases from J, leaving 22 bases between. In germline, CDR1 is LNHDA, CDR2 SQIVND (reference sequence). CDR3 length equals 18 residues. Assay used: immunoSEQ multiplex PCR; TCRdb lists only in-frame clones, some missing. The table shows hundreds of thousands of clones, with 88% occurring only once. The source is a man aged 40-49 years with acute or convalescent COVID-19. This rearrangement joins TRBV19 to TRBJ2-2, with a possible D match to TRBD1 (6 bases). Sample: peripheral blood. CDR3 sequence (DNA): TGTGCCAGTAGTATCCAGGGGACGACTCTGAGGTGGACCGGGGAGCTGTTTTTT. It specifies CASSIQGTTLRWTGELFF.